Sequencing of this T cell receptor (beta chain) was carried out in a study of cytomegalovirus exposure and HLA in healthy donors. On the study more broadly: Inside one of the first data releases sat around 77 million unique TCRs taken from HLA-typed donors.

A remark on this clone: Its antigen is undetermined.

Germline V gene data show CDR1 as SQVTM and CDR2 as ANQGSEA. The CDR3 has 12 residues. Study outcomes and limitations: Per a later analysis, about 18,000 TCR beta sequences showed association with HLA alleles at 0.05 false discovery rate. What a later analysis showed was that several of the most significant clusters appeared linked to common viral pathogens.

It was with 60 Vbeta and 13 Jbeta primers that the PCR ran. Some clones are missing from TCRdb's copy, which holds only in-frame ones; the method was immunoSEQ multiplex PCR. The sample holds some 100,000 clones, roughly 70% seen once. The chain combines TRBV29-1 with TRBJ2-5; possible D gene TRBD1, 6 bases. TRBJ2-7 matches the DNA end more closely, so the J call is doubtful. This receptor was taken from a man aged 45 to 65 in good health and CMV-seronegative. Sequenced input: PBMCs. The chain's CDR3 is CSVATDSYEQYF. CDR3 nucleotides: TGCAGCGTTGCCACGGACAGTTACGAGCAGTACTTC.